Ten or more counts support the clone carrying this T cell receptor beta chain. Its antigen remains unknown. This sample is part of a study of T cells in Graves' hyperthyroidism and ophthalmopathy. Study-level findings and limits: The model identified upcoming ophthalmopathy a median approximately 6.4 months ahead of onset. Using 13 V-J features, a model discriminated ophthalmopathy from stable hyperthyroidism. Blood shared most expanded thyroid clonotypes above 0.001.

What was amplified from RNA transcripts were TCR beta CDR3 regions. The TCR CDR3 was amplified in a first-round RT-PCR using the HTBI primer set. TCRdb reprocessed the multiplex PCR reads with MiXCR, giving one entry per CDR3 protein. This table holds about 590,000 distinct CDR3 sequences, more than 15% found once. In germline, CDR1 is SGHRS, CDR2 YFSETQ. J gave up 9 bases and V 4 bases, and 14 bases lay outside the gene matches. The CDR3 is 17 residues long. The sample consisted of blood. This chain joins TRBV5-1 and TRBJ2-1, with 12 bases that match TRBD2. The origin of this receptor is a woman between 25 and 40 years old with Graves' hyperthyroidism. CDR3 sequence (DNA): TGCGCCAGCAGCCCCGAGTCGACTAGCGGGAGTGGGAGTGAGCAGTTCTTC. It is translated as CASSPESTSGSGSEQFF.